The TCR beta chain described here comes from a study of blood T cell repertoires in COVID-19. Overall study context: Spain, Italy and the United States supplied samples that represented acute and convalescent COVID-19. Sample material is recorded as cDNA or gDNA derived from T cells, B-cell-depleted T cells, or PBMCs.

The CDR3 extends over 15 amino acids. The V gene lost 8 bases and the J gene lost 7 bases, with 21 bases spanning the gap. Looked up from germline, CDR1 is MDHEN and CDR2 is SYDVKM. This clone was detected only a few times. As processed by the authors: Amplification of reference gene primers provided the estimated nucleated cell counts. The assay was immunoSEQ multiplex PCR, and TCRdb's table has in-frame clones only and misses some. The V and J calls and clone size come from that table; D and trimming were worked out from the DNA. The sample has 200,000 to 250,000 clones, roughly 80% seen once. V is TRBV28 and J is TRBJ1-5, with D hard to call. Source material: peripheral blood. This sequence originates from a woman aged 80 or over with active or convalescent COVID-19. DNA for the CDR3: TGTGCCAGCCAAAGGGCCGGGAATAGGTACCAGCCCCAGCATTTT. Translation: CASQRAGNRYQPQHF.